The T cell receptor (beta chain) described here comes from a study of blood T cell repertoires in COVID-19. Study at large: Sites in the United States, Italy and Spain provided acute and convalescent COVID-19 samples. T cells, B-cell-depleted T cells, or PBMCs supplied cDNA or gDNA.

Original data processing: Reference gene primer amplification in the assay estimated nucleated cell counts. The table came from immunoSEQ multiplex PCR; TCRdb's copy has only in-frame clones and leaves some out. The DNA gave D and trimming, while V, J and clone size come from that table. Among roughly 98,000 clones listed, around 82% were seen once. The V gene's germline CDR1 is SGHRS and CDR2 YFSETQ. The CDR3 runs 15 residues. Trimming removed 7 bases from V and 1 base from J; junction bases left unmatched: 5. Sequencing was performed on peripheral blood. V and J are TRBV5-1 and TRBJ2-2; 9 bases map to TRBD1. This clonotype originated in a man between 65 and 79 years old with active or convalescent COVID-19. CDR3 bases: TGCGCCAGCGGACAGGGGAATGGGAACACCGGGGAGCTGTTTTTT. This gives the protein CASGQGNGNTGELFF.